The present TCR beta chain was sequenced within a study of identical twins. This clonotype was observed many times. The V segment lost 5 bases and the J segment 0 bases; nucleotides outside the gene matches: 5. The CDR3 contains 15 residues. Germline-derived CDR1 and CDR2 are SGHRS and YFSETQ. TCRdb re-analysed the 5' RACE reads in MiXCR, keeping a single row per CDR3 protein. The sample consists of around 300,000 distinct CDR3 sequences, 6.5% to 9.5% of them appearing once. These data were also filed under a second study, of yellow fever vaccine responses in identical twins.

V gene TRBV5-1 combines with J gene TRBJ2-1, with TRBD2 matching over 7 bases. The sequencing input was memory (CD45RO+) T cells sorted from blood. The receptor was derived from a woman under 30 in good health. The CDR3 DNA reads as TGCGCCAGCAGACTCGGGGGGAGCTCCTACAATGAGCAGTTCTTC. As protein: CASRLGGSSYNEQFF.